What follows are 20 T cell receptor beta chains derived from one specimen sequenced in a study of control samples from healthy donors and cancer patients. Profiled with immunoSEQ multiplex PCR; TCRdb holds only in-frame clones, not every one. In the table there are over 110,000 clones, roughly 92% of which are singletons. The material sequenced was blood. The receptors here all came from a man younger than 40 in good health.

This chain joins TRBV5-4 and TRBJ2-2; 11 positions agree with TRBD2. Germline V gene lookup returns CDR1 SGHNT and CDR2 YYREEE (reference sequence). The V segment lost 4 bases and the J segment 5 bases; nucleotides outside the gene matches: 7. This CDR3 contains 16 residues. CDR3 sequence (DNA): TGTGCCAGCAGCACCCGACTAGCGGGACATACCGGGGAGCTGTTTTTT. Protein sequence: CASSTRLAGHTGELFF.

The chain employs TRBV5-1 and TRBJ1-5, with D perhaps TRBD1 (5 bases). Germline V CDR1 and CDR2: SGHRS, YFSETQ. Trimming pared 4 bases from V and 5 bases from J, leaving 13 bases between. This CDR3 contains 14 residues. The CDR3 region has the DNA TGCGCCAGCAGCCCAGGGACCTCCTATCAGCCCCAGCATTTT. This encodes CASSPGTSYQPQHF.

This clone has a single count. The chain recombines TRBV29-1 with TRBJ2-7; D might be TRBD1 (6 bases). Germline loops: CDR1 SQVTM, CDR2 ANQGSEA. This CDR3 has 11 residues. Trimming pared 3 bases from V and 4 bases from J, leaving 7 bases between. CDR3 bases: TGCAGCGTTGAGGGGGCTTACGAGCAGTACTTC. It is translated as CSVEGAYEQYF.

The chain carries TRBV27 and TRBJ2-1, with D possibly being TRBD1 (5 bases). Germline V CDR1 and CDR2: MNHEY, SMNVEV (reference sequence). Trimming shortened V by 2 bases and J by 3 bases, and 11 bases separated the two germline ends. The CDR3 is made up of 15 amino acids. The CDR3 protein is CASSLQGVLYNEQFF. CDR3 DNA: TGTGCCAGCAGTTTACAAGGGGTCCTCTACAATGAGCAGTTCTTC.

The gene calls are TRBV2 and TRBJ2-7; D gene unclear. The CDR3 contains 13 residues. The ends were cut back, 8 bases at V and 4 bases at J, with 15 bases in the middle. Germline values: CDR1 SNHLY, CDR2 FYNNEI. This CDR3 is CASRGRFSYEQYF. CDR3 nucleotide sequence: TGTGCCAGCCGCGGCAGGTTCTCATACGAGCAGTACTTC.

A word on this clone: The sample carries other DNA sequences with the same CDR3. V is TRBV18 and J is TRBJ2-1; 10 positions agree with TRBD1. The CDR3 is 15 residues long. Germline V CDR1 and CDR2: KGHSH, LQKENI. The V and J ends lost 3 bases and 1 base, in that order; junction bases with no gene match: 0. CDR3 DNA: TGTGCCAGCTCACCGGGACAGGGGTCCTACAATGAGCAGTTCTTC. It is translated as CASSPGQGSYNEQFF. Based on the CDR3 plus reference TRBV18 and TRBJ2-1, the full variable domain is NAGVMQNPRHLVRRRGQEARLRCSPMKGHSHVYWYRQLPEEGLKFMVYLQKENIIDESGMPKERFSAEFPKEGPSILRIQQVVRGDSAAYFCASSPGQGSYNEQFFGPGTRLTVL.

This rearrangement joins TRBV18 to TRBJ2-5, with D possibly TRBD1 on 6 matching bases. Germline CDR1 and CDR2: KGHSH and LQKENI. This CDR3 region has 15 residues. V shed 4 bases and J shed 2 bases, with 14 bases lying between them. The CDR3 sequence is CASSLARDKQETQYF. Here the CDR3 DNA reads TGTGCCAGCTCACTAGCCCGGGACAAACAAGAGACCCAGTACTTC.

This rearrangement joins TRBV27 to TRBJ2-1, with D hard to call. From germline, CDR1 is MNHEY and CDR2 SMNVEV (reference sequence). V lost 0 bases, J lost 0 bases, and 9 bases lay in between. This CDR3 comprises 16 residues. DNA of the CDR3: TGTGCCAGCAGTTTATCTCGTATTAGCTCCTACAATGAGCAGTTCTTC. Translation gives CASSLSRISSYNEQFF.

The genes are TRBV28 and TRBJ2-1; the match to TRBD1 covers 7 bases. The CDR3 length is 19 residues. V lost 4 bases and J lost 3; bases outside the gene matches: 18. Germline V gene data show CDR1 as MDHEN and CDR2 as SYDVKM. Written as DNA, the CDR3 is TGTGCCAGCAGTTATCGCCAGGACAGGTCCTCTTTTATCTACAATGAGCAGTTCTTC. It encodes CASSYRQDRSSFIYNEQFF.

The chain is built from TRBV15 and TRBJ2-1; TRBD1 matches at 11 bases. Germline V gene sequence: CDR1 LNHNV, CDR2 YYDKDF (reference sequence). The CDR3 has 18 residues. J was trimmed by 9 bases and V by 2 bases; bases with no gene match: 15. The CDR3 DNA reads TGTGCCACCAGCAGAAAGGCTCTCTCAGGGACAGGGGGGTTTGAGCAGTTCTTC. Its protein is CATSRKALSGTGGFEQFF.

A word on this clone: The sample carries other DNA sequences with the same CDR3. The chain couples TRBV2 to TRBJ2-7; 14 bases map to TRBD2. CDR1 SNHLY and CDR2 FYNNEI come from the germline V gene. CDR3 length: 16 amino acids. The junction had 17 bases not matched to a gene; V was cut back by 7 bases and J by 12 bases. CDR3 coding DNA: TGTGCCAGCACCTTAGCCCCGGGACTAGCGGGAGTACCTCTGTACTTC. It encodes CASTLAPGLAGVPLYF.

The rearrangement uses TRBV2 and TRBJ1-6, with D uncertain. V was clipped by 5 bases and J by 7 bases, with 15 bases between them. Germline V gives CDR1 SNHLY, CDR2 FYNNEI. The length of the CDR3 is 15 residues. In DNA, the CDR3 is TGTGCCAGCAGTCTACTAGGGCCGTCGAATTCACCCCTCCACTTT. It is translated as CASSLLGPSNSPLHF. Full variable domain (remainder filled in from reference TRBV2 and TRBJ1-6): EPEVTQTPSHQVTQMGQEVILRCVPISNHLYFYWYRQILGQKVEFLVSFYNNEISEKSEIFDDQFSVERPDGSNFTLKIRSTKLEDSAMYFCASSLLGPSNSPLHFGNGTRLTVT.

V gene TRBV4-3 combines with J gene TRBJ2-1; D is unclear. Germline CDR1 reads LGHNA; CDR2 reads YSLEER. The CDR3 has 14 residues. V was cut by 1 base and J by 7 bases, with 11 bases left in between. The CDR3 loop is CASSQAVLGNEQFF. The DNA for the CDR3 is TGCGCCAGCAGCCAAGCCGTACTCGGGAATGAGCAGTTCTTC.

This sequence joins TRBV6-5 and TRBJ2-1; 13 nucleotides align to TRBD2. After removal of 7 bases from V and 8 bases from J, the junction contained 8 bases not matched to a gene. Germline V gene lookup returns CDR1 MNHEY and CDR2 SVGAGI. The CDR3 has 15 amino acids. CDR3 coding DNA: TGTGCCAGCACTCGACTAGCGGGAGGTTTCGATGAGCAGTTCTTC. Translated, it gives CASTRLAGGFDEQFF.

The chain is built from TRBV9 and TRBJ1-6, with D perhaps TRBD1 (5 bases). Trimming took off 2 bases at V and 5 bases at J, with 20 bases between the two ends. The germline V gene encodes CDR1 SGDLS and CDR2 YYNGEE. This CDR3 has 18 amino acids. CDR3 region: CASSVSLGVPGNNSPLHF. For the CDR3, the DNA is TGTGCCAGCAGCGTCTCCTTGGGGGTCCCAGGAAATAATTCACCCCTCCACTTT.

The V gene is TRBV19, the J gene TRBJ1-6; D remains ambiguous. Germline V CDR1 and CDR2: LNHDA, SQIVND (reference sequence). CDR3 length: 12 amino acids. Trimming shortened V by 5 bases and J by 7 bases, and 6 bases separated the two germline ends. Here the CDR3 DNA reads TGTGCCAGTAGTCTTCGGAATTCACCCCTCCACTTT. As protein: CASSLRNSPLHF. Based on the CDR3 plus reference TRBV19 and TRBJ1-6, the full variable domain is DGGITQSPKYLFRKEGQNVTLSCEQNLNHDAMYWYRQDPGQGLRLIYYSQIVNDFQKGDIAEGYSVSREKKESFPLTVTSAQKNPTAFYLCASSLRNSPLHFGNGTRLTVT.

This chain joins TRBV25-1 and TRBJ1-4, with 10 bases aligning to TRBD1. Germline V CDR1 and CDR2: MGHDK, SYGVNS. The V and J ends lost 6 bases and 8 bases, in that order; junction bases with no gene match: 12. This CDR3 has 16 residues. CDR3 sequence reads: CASRRYTGQGNEKLFF. CDR3 bases: TGTGCCAGCAGGAGGTACACGGGACAGGGGAACGAAAAACTGTTTTTT.

The V and J genes are TRBV4-2 and TRBJ2-1; D unresolved. Germline V gene sequence: CDR1 LGHNA, CDR2 YNFKEQ. Deletions cut 0 bases from V and 5 bases from J, with 5 bases between. This CDR3 has 13 amino acids. The CDR3 reads CASSQDPNNEQFF. DNA for the CDR3: TGTGCCAGCAGCCAAGATCCCAACAATGAGCAGTTCTTC.

V is TRBV30 and J is TRBJ1-6, with 7 positions matching TRBD1. This CDR3 is built from 13 residues. Germline CDR1 is GTSNPN and CDR2 is SVGIG (reference sequence). V trimming: 3 bases; J trimming: 10 bases; junction bases outside the gene matches: 6. CDR3 DNA sequence: TGTGCCTGGAGCGGGGACAGTGGATCACCCCTCCACTTT. This encodes CAWSGDSGSPLHF.

The chain uses TRBV7-9 and TRBJ2-7, with 9 bases matching TRBD1. The germline V gene has CDR1 SEHNR and CDR2 FQNEAQ (reference sequence). This CDR3 spans 16 amino acids. Trimming took 4 bases from V and 5 from J; bases not matched to a gene: 12. The CDR3 DNA follows: TGTGCCAGCAGCTCCACGTTAGGGACAGGGTTCGACGAGCAGTACTTC. Translation gives CASSSTLGTGFDEQYF.